The 21 T cell receptor beta chains listed next were all sequenced from one sample in a study of cytomegalovirus exposure and HLA in healthy donors. PCR employed 60 Vbeta and 13 Jbeta primers. Here immunoSEQ multiplex PCR was the method, and the copy in TCRdb shows in-frame clones only, minus some. The repertoire has some 150,000 clones, under 80% of them found once; the top ten carry about 4.5%. Sequencing was done on a sample of PBMCs. The receptors shown here come from a man aged 40-55 years in good health and CMV-seronegative.

The rearrangement links TRBV5-4 to TRBJ1-2; possible D gene TRBD1, 6 bases. Trimming stripped 4 bases from V and 4 bases from J, with 14 bases between. The CDR3 runs 14 residues. Looked up from germline, CDR1 is SGHNT and CDR2 is YYREEE (reference sequence). The CDR3 DNA sequence: TGTGCCAGCAGCCTGGGGGGACAAATCTATGGCTACACCTTC. Encoded protein: CASSLGGQIYGYTF.

This chain connects TRBV6-5 to TRBJ1-1; weak D call: TRBD1 (5 bases). The V end lost 0 bases, the J end lost 5 bases, and 7 bases lay between the germline ends. The CDR3 extends over 13 amino acids. Looked up from germline, CDR1 is MNHEY and CDR2 is SVGAGI. The CDR3 DNA reads TGTGCCAGCAGTTACTCGCGGGGGACTGAAGCTTTCTTT. It codes for CASSYSRGTEAFF.

V and J are TRBV2 and TRBJ2-7; no definite D call. Trimming took off 10 bases at V and 6 bases at J, with 22 bases between the two ends. The CDR3 runs to 14 residues. Germline V gene data show CDR1 as SNHLY and CDR2 as FYNNEI. CDR3 sequence reads: CAKSYLGSMAEQYF. The CDR3 nucleotides are TGTGCCAAATCCTACCTAGGCAGTATGGCCGAGCAGTACTTC.

This clone was counted only a few times. V and J are TRBV5-5 and TRBJ2-7; the match to TRBD2 covers 7 bases. This CDR3 is built from 14 residues. The trim removed 0 bases at V and 7 bases at J, leaving 7 bases unmatched. CDR1 and CDR2 (germline): SGHKS, YYEKEE (reference sequence). The CDR3 DNA is TGTGCCAGCAGCTTGGGACCCCGGGGGGTTGAGCAGTACTTC. Translated: CASSLGPRGVEQYF.

The CDR3 DNA reads as TGTGCCAGCTCTTCTACGGACATTTCGTATGGCTACACCTTC. The encoded protein is CASSSTDISYGYTF. The chain couples TRBV19 to TRBJ1-2; possibly TRBD1 for D (5 bases). The V gene's germline CDR1 is LNHDA and CDR2 SQIVND (reference sequence). The CDR3 totals 14 residues. The V end lost 9 bases, the J end lost 5 bases, and 19 bases lay between the germline ends.

V is TRBV7-2 and J is TRBJ1-2; 9 bases agree with TRBD1. The CDR3 runs 14 residues. Germline lookup yields CDR1 SGHTA and CDR2 FQGNSA. The V gene end was trimmed by 5 bases and the J gene end by 7 bases; junction bases not matched to a gene: 8. CDR3 nucleotides: TGTGCCAGCAGCCTAGACAGGGGGTCTTCTGGCTACACCTTC. Its translation: CASSLDRGSSGYTF. Filled out from reference TRBV7-2 and TRBJ1-2, the complete variable domain reads GAGVSQSPSNKVTEKGKDVELRCDPISGHTALYWYRQSLGQGLEFLIYFQGNSAPDKSGLPSDRFSAERTGGSVSTLTIQRTQQEDSAVYLCASSLDRGSSGYTFGSGTRLTVV.

J is TRBJ1-5 and V is TRBV6-5; TRBD1 aligns across 7 bases. J gave up 4 bases and V 6 bases, and 0 bases lay outside the gene matches. CDR3 length: 12 residues. Germline assignment: CDR1 MNHEY and CDR2 SVGAGI. CDR3 sequence (DNA): TGTGCCAGCAGACAGGGGAATCAGCCCCAGCATTTT. It yields the protein CASRQGNQPQHF.

The rearrangement joins TRBV13 to TRBJ1-2, with TRBD1 identical over 7 bases. The germline gives CDR1 PRHDT, CDR2 FYEKMQ (reference sequence). The ends lost 0 bases at V and 9 bases at J; junction bases unmatched: 4. The CDR3 consists of 13 residues. The CDR3 bases are TGTGCCAGCAGCTTAGGACAGGGGAGGCGCTACACCTTC. Translating gives CASSLGQGRRYTF.

This clone was found a few times. The rearrangement uses TRBV7-9 and TRBJ2-7; 7 bases line up with TRBD1. The CDR3 loop spans 16 amino acids. V shed 4 bases, J shed 0 bases, and the junction held 9 bases outside the gene matches. Germline values: CDR1 SEHNR, CDR2 FQNEAQ (reference sequence). CDR3 DNA: TGTGCCAGCAGCTCCATAGAACAGGGGATCTCCTACGAGCAGTACTTC. Residues: CASSSIEQGISYEQYF. Drawing the rest from reference TRBV7-9 and TRBJ2-7, the complete variable domain is DTGVSQNPRHKITKRGQNVTFRCDPISEHNRLYWYRQTLGQGPEFLTYFQNEAQLEKSRLLSDRFSAERPKGSFSTLEIQRTEQGDSAMYLCASSSIEQGISYEQYFGPGTRLTVT.

The chain combines TRBV5-5 with TRBJ2-3; D perhaps matches TRBD2 (5 bases). The CDR3 loop spans 16 amino acids. Per the germline V gene, CDR1 is SGHKS and CDR2 is YYEKEE (reference sequence). Deletions cut 0 bases from V and 0 bases from J, with 11 bases between. DNA for the CDR3: TGTGCCAGCAGCTTGGCTGGTAGCGCAAGCACAGATACGCAGTATTTT. It encodes CASSLAGSASTDTQYF.

The gene calls are TRBV11-3 and TRBJ2-7; perhaps TRBD1 as D (5 bases). The germline gives CDR1 SGHNT, CDR2 YENEEA. The CDR3 consists of 14 residues. Trimming removed 4 bases at V and 2 bases at J, with 12 bases between. The chain's CDR3 is CASSSTVTPYEQYF. In nucleotides, the CDR3 is TGTGCCAGCAGCTCGACAGTTACACCCTACGAGCAGTACTTC.

The chain couples TRBV4-1 to TRBJ1-4; 9 positions agree with TRBD1. This CDR3 is built from 16 residues. CDR1 and CDR2 (germline): MGHRA, YSYEKL. Losses at the gene ends were 4 bases for V and 0 bases for J; bases not matched to a gene: 3. CDR3 in DNA: TGCGCCAGCAGCCGGGGACAGGGAACAACTAATGAAAAACTGTTTTTT. Its protein product is CASSRGQGTTNEKLFF.

V gene TRBV28 combines with J gene TRBJ1-5, with D tentatively TRBD1 (5 bases). Trimming shortened V by 6 bases and J by 7 bases, and 16 bases separated the two germline ends. The germline V gene encodes CDR1 MDHEN and CDR2 SYDVKM. The CDR3 has 14 amino acids. CDR3 in amino acids: CASRRGGEIQPQHF. The CDR3 region has the DNA TGTGCCAGCAGGAGGGGAGGGGAAATCCAGCCCCAGCATTTT.

This clone was counted a few times. This chain uses TRBV19 with TRBJ1-3, with no clear D. Trimming pared 6 bases from V and 0 bases from J, leaving 9 bases between. Per the germline V gene, CDR1 is LNHDA and CDR2 is SQIVND (reference sequence). This CDR3 is 14 amino acids long. The CDR3 protein is CASRKQTSGNTIYF. CDR3 nucleotides: TGTGCCAGTAGGAAACAGACCTCTGGAAACACCATATATTTT. Together with reference TRBV19 and TRBJ1-3, the CDR3 gives the full variable domain: DGGITQSPKYLFRKEGQNVTLSCEQNLNHDAMYWYRQDPGQGLRLIYYSQIVNDFQKGDIAEGYSVSREKKESFPLTVTSAQKNPTAFYLCASRKQTSGNTIYFGEGSWLTVV.

Notes on this clone: Other DNA sequences from this sample encode an identical CDR3 as well. The chain is built from TRBV5-1 and TRBJ2-7, with 7 bases matching TRBD2. V was clipped by 5 bases and J by 3 bases; unmatched bases: 8. This CDR3 region has 14 residues. Per germline, CDR1 SGHRS and CDR2 YFSETQ. CDR3: CASSQTSSSYEQYF. In nucleotides, the CDR3 is TGCGCCAGCAGTCAGACTAGCAGTAGCTACGAGCAGTACTTC.

The chain carries TRBV27 and TRBJ2-6, with D uncertain. Looked up from germline, CDR1 is MNHEY and CDR2 is SMNVEV (reference sequence). V lost 6 bases and J 0 bases, leaving 18 bases between the germline ends. The CDR3 runs to 18 residues. The CDR3 here is CASRKWVPDSSGANVLTF. As DNA, the CDR3 is TGTGCCAGCAGGAAGTGGGTCCCTGACTCCTCTGGGGCCAACGTCCTGACTTTC.

This rearrangement joins TRBV5-6 to TRBJ2-3; the match to TRBD1 covers 10 bases. The germline V gene has CDR1 SGHDT and CDR2 YYEEEE. CDR3 length: 14 residues. Trimming at V came to 0 bases and at J to 6 bases, leaving 1 base not matched to a gene. CDR3 amino acids: CASSLGQGADTQYF. The CDR3 DNA is TGTGCCAGCAGCTTGGGACAGGGGGCCGATACGCAGTATTTT.

V and J are TRBV30 and TRBJ2-7; 7 bases are a match to TRBD2. There are 14 residues in the CDR3. Germline V gives CDR1 GTSNPN, CDR2 SVGIG (reference sequence). V shed 7 bases and J 6 bases; nucleotides not matched to a gene: 15. The CDR3 protein is CAFFRGDSTAEQYF. CDR3 coding DNA: TGTGCCTTCTTCCGGGGGGACTCGACTGCCGAGCAGTACTTC.

The chain couples TRBV27 to TRBJ1-5; 8 nucleotides agree with TRBD1. CDR3 length: 14 amino acids. CDR1 and CDR2 (germline): MNHEY, SMNVEV (reference sequence). J gave up 2 bases and V 7 bases, and 4 bases lay outside the gene matches. As DNA, the CDR3 is TGTGCCAGCACGACAGGGGCGGGCAATCAGCCCCAGCATTTT. It codes for CASTTGAGNQPQHF.

This clone was recorded only once. This chain connects TRBV25-1 to TRBJ1-3, with D unresolved. Germline CDR1 MGHDK, CDR2 SYGVNS. The CDR3 length is 12 residues. The germline V and J ends were trimmed by 3 bases and 3 bases, with 3 bases remaining between them. The CDR3 DNA reads as TGTGCCAGCAGTGATAATGGAAACACCATATATTTT. It yields the protein CASSDNGNTIYF. The variable domain in full, with the rest retrieved from reference TRBV25-1 and TRBJ1-3, is EADIYQTPRYLVIGTGKKITLECSQTMGHDKMYWYQQDPGMELHLIHYSYGVNSTEKGDLSSESTVSRIRTEHFPLTLESARPSHTSQYLCASSDNGNTIYFGEGSWLTVV.

In its sample, this clone was seen a few times. The V and J genes are TRBV4-1 and TRBJ2-6, with D perhaps matching TRBD1 (5 bases). V was shortened by 2 bases and J by 1 base, with 12 bases between the two germline ends. Germline loops: CDR1 MGHRA, CDR2 YSYEKL. The CDR3 covers 17 residues. The CDR3 reads CASSQRQQESGANVLTF. For the CDR3, the DNA is TGCGCCAGCAGCCAAAGGCAACAGGAATCTGGGGCCAACGTCCTGACTTTC.